Listed here are 18 T cell receptor beta chains from one sample, sequenced in a study of human T cells and chemical hapten exposure (TCRdb year 2021). Receptor amplification or capture employed RACE. The sample was run on a NextSeq 500. TCRdb reran the public reads through fastp at Q25 and MiXCR, keeping productive beta chains. Here each entry gathers all rows of one CDR3 protein and keeps the most common genes and DNA. Within this sample are approximately 320,000 distinct CDR3 sequences, with about 5% of them counted one time only. Clones ranked in the top ten supply more than 8% of the sample. The sample's time point label, in plain terms: pre-sensitization, week 0. Sample treatment or condition, as interpreted from the label and publication: therapeutic diphenylcyclopropenone sensitization with weekly scalp DPC. The sequences come from whole blood, collected in connection with sensitization to the hapten diphenylcyclopropenone (DPC). These receptor sequences come from a woman aged 18-30 years with alopecia areata. Some clones in this sample may be carry-over from other donors' samples.

The chain uses TRBV5-1 and TRBJ2-5, with TRBD1 matching over 8 bases. The CDR3 consists of 16 residues. Germline assignment: CDR1 SGHRS and CDR2 YFSETQ. Trimming removed 0 bases from V and 1 base from J; junction bases left unmatched: 5. As DNA, the CDR3 is TGCGCCAGCAGCTTGGAAGGACAGGGAGGCCAAGAGACCCAGTACTTC. This codes for CASSLEGQGGQETQYF.

This clonotype was counted ten times or more. The V gene is TRBV12-3 or TRBV12-4, the J gene TRBJ2-7; D gene ambiguous. The CDR3 totals 15 residues. V lost 2 bases to trimming and J lost 0 bases, with 11 bases between them. The CDR3 nucleotides read TGTGCCAGCAGTTTAAGGGTCCTAAGCTCCTACGAGCAGTACTTC. Translated: CASSLRVLSSYEQYF.

This clonotype showed up many times. The junction differs from germline at one of its ends, possibly a read error. The rearrangement uses TRBV7-3 and TRBJ2-1, with 9 bases aligning to TRBD2. The germline CDR1 and CDR2 sequences are SGHTA and FQGTGA. The CDR3 extends over 18 amino acids. The CDR3 region is CASSSQRAIAGAYSEQFF. The CDR3 coding sequence is TGTGCCAGCAGCTCACAGCGTGCGATAGCGGGGGCCTACAGTGAGCAGTTCTTC.

The chain joins TRBV5-1 to TRBJ2-1, with 10 nucleotides matching TRBD2. Germline lookup yields CDR1 SGHRS and CDR2 YFSETQ. V shed 0 bases, J shed 9 bases, and the junction held 6 bases outside the gene matches. The CDR3 extends over 15 amino acids. The CDR3 DNA follows: TGCGCCAGCAGCTTGGAGCTAGCGGGGGCTGGTGAGCAGTTCTTC. This sequence encodes CASSLELAGAGEQFF.

The chain links TRBV10-3 to TRBJ2-7; TRBD1 is a possible D gene (6 bases). CDR1 and CDR2 (germline): ENHRY, SYGVKD. There are 15 residues in the CDR3. Trimming removed 0 bases at V and 5 bases at J, with 14 bases between. CDR3 coding DNA: TGTGCCATCAGTGAGTCTGGGGGCAGCGTCGACGAGCAGTACTTC. This sequence encodes CAISESGGSVDEQYF.

In DNA form, the CDR3 reads TGTGCCAGCAGTGGATTGCCTTGGGGGGCTGGTCCAGTAGCCAAAAACATTCAGTACTTC. Residues: CASSGLPWGAGPVAKNIQYF. The chain has TRBV25-1 and TRBJ2-4; D tentatively fits TRBD1 or TRBD2 (6 bases each). Germline CDR1 reads MGHDK; CDR2 reads SYGVNS. This CDR3 contains 20 residues. Trimming removed 4 bases at V and 0 bases at J, with 25 bases between.

The chain joins TRBV7-8 to TRBJ1-6; the D is unclear. Germline-derived CDR1 and CDR2 are SGHVS and FQNEAQ. The CDR3 has 16 amino acids. V lost 4 bases and J 2 bases, leaving 12 bases between the germline ends. CDR3 loop: CASSSRAQAYNSPLHF. The CDR3 DNA reads TGTGCCAGCAGCTCCCGGGCCCAGGCCTATAATTCACCCCTCCACTTT.

In this sample, this clonotype turned up a few times. The rearrangement uses TRBV29-1 and TRBJ2-1; D assignment may be TRBD1 or TRBD2 (5 bases each). The germline V gene encodes CDR1 SQVTM and CDR2 ANQGSEA. CDR3 size: 14 residues. Trimming removed 7 bases from V and 3 bases from J, with 16 bases in between. CDR3 loop: CSAGAGRVYNEQFF. The CDR3 nucleotides are TGCAGCGCTGGGGCAGGGAGAGTCTACAATGAGCAGTTCTTC.

This clonotype has a count of ten or more. This chain links TRBV28 with TRBJ2-3; D assignment may be TRBD1 or TRBD2 (5 bases each). Germline V lookup: CDR1 MDHEN, CDR2 SYDVKM. V was trimmed by 5 bases and J by 0 bases, leaving 15 bases between them. This CDR3 has 16 amino acids. The DNA for the CDR3 is TGTGCCAGCAGTACCCCCGGGGCTCCTAGCACAGATACGCAGTATTTT. Translation gives CASSTPGAPSTDTQYF.

This clonotype was recorded at least ten times. The chain links TRBV28 to TRBJ1-2; 9 bases line up with TRBD1. The germline CDR1 and CDR2 sequences are MDHEN and SYDVKM. CDR3 length: 14 amino acids. J was trimmed by 3 bases and V by 6 bases; bases with no gene match: 5. In DNA form, the CDR3 reads TGTGCCAGCAGAAAGACAGGGGGTGACTATGGCTACACCTTC. Amino acid sequence: CASRKTGGDYGYTF.

This clonotype was counted many times. The chain uses TRBV5-4 and TRBJ2-3; D gene unclear. This CDR3 contains 16 residues. The V gene's germline CDR1 is SGHNT and CDR2 YYREEE (reference sequence). V lost 2 bases and J 4 bases, leaving 17 bases between the germline ends. CDR3 DNA: TGTGCCAGCAGCTTAGGAAGCGAGGCCGGTGCAGATACGCAGTATTTT. It translates to CASSLGSEAGADTQYF. Based on the CDR3 plus reference TRBV5-4 and TRBJ2-3, the full variable domain is ETGVTQSPTHLIKTRGQQVTLRCSSQSGHNTVSWYQQALGQGPQFIFQYYREEENGRGNFPPRFSGLQFPNYSSELNVNALELDDSALYLCASSLGSEAGADTQYFGPGTRLTVL.

The chain recombines TRBV5-5 with TRBJ1-5, with 7 bases identical to TRBD1. There are 18 residues in the CDR3. Trimming at V came to 0 bases and at J to 3 bases, leaving 12 bases not matched to a gene. Germline V gene lookup returns CDR1 SGHKS and CDR2 YYEKEE (reference sequence). Here the CDR3 reads CASSLGQGSLATNQPQHF. The CDR3 nucleotides read TGTGCCAGCAGCTTGGGACAGGGATCCTTAGCGACCAATCAGCCCCAGCATTTT. Full variable domain (missing parts from reference TRBV5-5 and TRBJ1-5): DAGVTQSPTHLIKTRGQQVTLRCSPISGHKSVSWYQQVLGQGPQFIFQYYEKEERGRGNFPDRFSARQFPNYSSELNVNALLLGDSALYLCASSLGQGSLATNQPQHFGDGTRLSIL.

This clonotype appeared many times. The gene calls are TRBV6-5 and TRBJ2-3; 9 nucleotides line up with TRBD2. CDR1 is MNHEY and CDR2 is SVGAGI in the germline V gene. The J segment lost 6 bases and the V segment lost 0 bases, leaving 4 bases of the junction unmatched. The length of the CDR3 is 15 residues. CDR3 DNA sequence: TGTGCCAGCAGTTACTCTTCTAGCGGGGATGATACGCAGTATTTT. It codes for CASSYSSSGDDTQYF.

This clonotype has just a few counts. The chain employs TRBV12-3 or TRBV12-4 and TRBJ2-7; TRBD1 matches at 12 bases. The junction had 8 bases not matched to a gene; V was cut back by 6 bases and J by 11 bases. CDR3 length: 13 residues. The CDR3 region has the DNA TGTGCCAGCAGGCCCGGGACAGGGGGCCAGGAGTACTTC. Residues: CASRPGTGGQEYF.

This sequence joins TRBV9 and TRBJ1-3; TRBD1 is a possible D gene (5 bases). Trimming shortened V by 0 bases and J by 4 bases, and 8 bases separated the two germline ends. The CDR3 extends over 14 amino acids. CDR1 and CDR2 from the germline V gene are SGDLS and YYNGEE. This chain's CDR3 is CASSVATEGNTIYF. The CDR3 nucleotides read TGTGCCAGCAGCGTAGCGACAGAGGGAAACACCATATATTTT.

This clonotype has at least ten counts. Here the CDR3 reads CASSRSSGSNQPQHF. CDR3 sequence (DNA): TGTGCCAGCAGCCGGTCTTCTGGGAGCAATCAGCCCCAGCATTTT. V usage is TRBV7-2 and J usage is TRBJ1-5; D not certain. Germline assignment: CDR1 SGHTA and CDR2 FQGNSA. Trimming removed 5 bases at V and 1 base at J, with 12 bases between. The CDR3 is 15 residues long.

The chain combines TRBV7-2 with TRBJ1-5, with D perhaps matching TRBD1 (5 bases). The CDR3 is 14 residues long. V lost 5 bases and J lost 7, with 15 bases in between. Germline V lookup: CDR1 SGHTA, CDR2 FQGNSA. The CDR3: CASSDRGAGQPQHF. The DNA of the CDR3 is TGTGCCAGCAGCGACCGAGGGGCCGGACAGCCCCAGCATTTT.

The rearrangement links TRBV5-1 to TRBJ1-2; D is uncertain. Trimming pared 0 bases from V and 6 bases from J, leaving 12 bases between. This CDR3 is 14 amino acids long. The V gene's germline CDR1 is SGHRS and CDR2 YFSETQ. This CDR3 reads CASSLAPGPNGYTF. CDR3 DNA: TGCGCCAGCAGCTTGGCCCCAGGTCCAAATGGCTACACCTTC. Supplemented by reference TRBV5-1 and TRBJ1-2, the full variable domain reads KAGVTQTPRYLIKTRGQQVTLSCSPISGHRSVSWYQQTPGQGLQFLFEYFSETQRNKGNFPGRFSGRQFSNSRSEMNVSTLELGDSALYLCASSLAPGPNGYTFGSGTRLTVV.